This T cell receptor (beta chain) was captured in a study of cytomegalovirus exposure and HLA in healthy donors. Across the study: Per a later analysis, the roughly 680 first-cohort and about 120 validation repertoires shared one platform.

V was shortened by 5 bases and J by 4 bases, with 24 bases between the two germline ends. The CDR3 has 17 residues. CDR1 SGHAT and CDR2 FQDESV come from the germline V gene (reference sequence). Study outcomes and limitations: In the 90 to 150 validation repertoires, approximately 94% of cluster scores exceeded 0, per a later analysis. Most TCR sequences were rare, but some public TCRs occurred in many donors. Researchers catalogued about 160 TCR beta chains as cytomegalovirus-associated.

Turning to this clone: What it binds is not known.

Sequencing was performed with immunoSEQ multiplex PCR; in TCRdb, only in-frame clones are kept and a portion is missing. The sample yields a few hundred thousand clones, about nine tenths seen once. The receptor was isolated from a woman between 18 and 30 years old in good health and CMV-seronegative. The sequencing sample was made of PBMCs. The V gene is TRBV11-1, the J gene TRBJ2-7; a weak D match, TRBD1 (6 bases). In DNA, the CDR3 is TGTGCCAGCAGCCCCTTGATCATAAAACAGGGAAAGTACGAGCAGTACTTC. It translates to CASSPLIIKQGKYEQYF.